These 31 T cell receptor beta chains share one sample of origin, sequenced in a study of tumor and adjacent non-tumor tissue in lung cancer. TCRbeta libraries were built with three rounds of nested PCR, modified from ARM-PCR. Each CDR3 protein gets one entry after TCRdb re-called the multiplex PCR reads with MiXCR. The table includes 75,000 to 100,000 distinct CDR3 sequences, about 67% detected once. This sample's RNA came from whole unsorted tissue. Sequencing input: lung tumor tissue. The receptors were gathered from a man between 60 and 75 years old with non-small cell lung cancer.

A word on this clonotype: Since no conserved phenylalanine or tryptophan closes the CDR3, a read error is the likely cause. No DNA is shown, since the ends of the CDR3 on it are uncertain; the CDR3 is the one TCRdb lists. The chain joins TRBV10-3 to TRBJ2-2; the DNA was not compared with TRBD1, the D call given in the table. Germline-derived CDR1 and CDR2 are ENHRY and SYGVKD. Termini included, the CDR3 measures 14 amino acids. CDR3 sequence: CATSGDRYTGELFS.

With regard to this clonotype: The junction does not match germline at one end; this may be a read error. This chain joins TRBV6-2 or TRBV6-3 and TRBJ2-3; 8 nucleotides align to TRBD2. Looked up from germline, CDR1 is MNHEY and CDR2 is SVGEGT. The CDR3 consists of 13 residues. CDR3 region: CANSRTSIDTQYF. In DNA, the CDR3 is TGTGCCAACAGCCGGACTAGCATAGATACGCAGTATTTT.

The chain recombines TRBV12-3 or TRBV12-4 with TRBJ1-6, with TRBD1 identical over 7 bases. The CDR3 covers 18 residues. Trimming cost V 3 bases and J 6 bases; bases outside gene matches: 14. DNA for the CDR3: TGTGCCAGCAGTTTTTGGGGTCACGGGACAGTGACTAATTCACCCCTCCACTTT. This sequence encodes CASSFWGHGTVTNSPLHF.

Of note for this clonotype: One junction end disagrees with the germline gene, perhaps due to a read error. The rearrangement links TRBV4-2 to TRBJ2-7, with 8 bases matching TRBD1. CDR1 and CDR2 (germline): LGHNA, YNFKEQ. The CDR3 is 15 residues long. CDR3 protein: CASSQTVTGAYKQYF. CDR3 sequence (DNA): TGTGCCAGCAGCCAGACCGTGACAGGGGCCTACAAGCAGTACTTC.

The table lists this clonotype with many counts. This rearrangement joins TRBV4-3 to TRBJ1-4; D unclear. The V gene's germline CDR1 is LGHNA and CDR2 YSLEER. The CDR3 loop spans 15 amino acids. The V and J ends lost 0 bases and 3 bases respectively, with 8 bases between them. CDR3 in amino acids: CASSQDQHSNEKLFF. As DNA, the CDR3 is TGCGCCAGCAGCCAAGATCAACATTCTAATGAAAAACTGTTTTTT.

V gene TRBV20-1 combines with J gene TRBJ2-1; D may be TRBD2 (5 bases). V shed 5 bases and J shed 12 bases, with 23 bases lying between them. The V gene's germline CDR1 is DFQATT and CDR2 SNEGSKA (reference sequence). The CDR3 extends over 14 amino acids. DNA of the CDR3: TGCAGTGCTGGACCCTTTGGGCTAGCTGATGGGCAGTTCTTC. Its translation: CSAGPFGLADGQFF.

This clonotype was detected only once. The chain employs TRBV7-9 and TRBJ1-2; the D gene is possibly TRBD1 (5 bases). The CDR3 extends over 12 amino acids. Per germline, CDR1 SEHNR and CDR2 FQNEAQ (reference sequence). Trimming pared 1 base from V and 8 bases from J, leaving 8 bases between. CDR3 DNA sequence: TGTGCCAGCAGCTTAGGGACATACGGCTACACCTTC. It is translated as CASSLGTYGYTF. Drawing the rest from reference TRBV7-9 and TRBJ1-2, the complete variable domain is DTGVSQNPRHKITKRGQNVTFRCDPISEHNRLYWYRQTLGQGPEFLTYFQNEAQLEKSRLLSDRFSAERPKGSFSTLEIQRTEQGDSAMYLCASSLGTYGYTFGSGTRLTVV.

In regard to this clonotype: A single base separates this from a much larger clone, so it may be a read error. The chain recombines TRBV20-1 with TRBJ2-5; TRBD2 matches at 8 bases. Trimming cost V 8 bases and J 4 bases; bases outside gene matches: 9. The CDR3 has 13 amino acids. CDR1 and CDR2 from the germline V gene are DFQATT and SNEGSKA (reference sequence). CDR3 sequence: CSSISGGPETQYF. DNA of the CDR3: TGCAGTTCCATATCGGGGGGGCCAGAGACCCAGTACTTC.

This clonotype was seen just once. The junction shows a germline mismatch at one end, possibly a read error. The rearrangement links TRBV11-1 to TRBJ2-5; tentative D call: TRBD2 (6 bases). Germline V lookup: CDR1 SGHAT, CDR2 FQDESV (reference sequence). The CDR3 contains 17 residues. This chain's CDR3 is CTSSHGDWVGVKETQYF. CDR3 DNA: TGTACCAGCAGTCACGGGGACTGGGTAGGTGTAAAAGAGACCCAGTACTTC.

This clonotype has a handful of counts. A much larger clone lies one base from this, so it may be a read error. No conserved phenylalanine or tryptophan is present at the end of the CDR3, so a read error is the likely explanation. The rearrangement links TRBV20-1 to TRBJ1-2; D is ambiguous. This CDR3 contains 13 residues. Germline V CDR1 and CDR2: DFQATT, SNEGSKA (reference sequence). The germline V and J ends were trimmed by 5 bases and 2 bases, with 12 bases remaining between them. The DNA of the CDR3 is TGCAGTGCTGTCGACGGAATAAACTATGGCTACACCCTC. Translated, it gives CSAVDGINYGYTL.

On this clonotype itself: A single base separates this from a much larger clone, so it may be a read error. The V and J genes are TRBV20-1 and TRBJ1-4; 8 bases align to TRBD1. V was clipped by 5 bases and J by 7 bases; unmatched bases: 6. There are 13 residues in the CDR3. Germline lookup yields CDR1 DFQATT and CDR2 SNEGSKA (reference sequence). CDR3 amino acids: CSALDRASEKLFF. The CDR3 DNA reads TGCAGTGCTTTGGACAGGGCTAGTGAAAAACTGTTTTTT.

A note on this clonotype: This likely comes from a read error, as the CDR3 has no conserved phenylalanine or tryptophan at its end. The CDR3 sequence: CASSFAGGGQETQYV. CDR3 coding DNA: TGTGCCAGCAGTTTCGCTGGAGGAGGCCAAGAGACCCAGTACGTC. The gene calls are TRBV12-3 or TRBV12-4 and TRBJ2-5; maybe TRBD2 (5 bases). This CDR3 spans 15 amino acids. V lost 3 bases to trimming and J lost 1 base, with 12 bases between them.

The table lists this clonotype with a count of one. No conserved phenylalanine or tryptophan is present at the end of the CDR3, so a read error is the likely explanation. This chain links TRBV12-3 or TRBV12-4 with TRBJ2-7; D unclear. The CDR3 is made up of 14 amino acids. CDR3 coding DNA: TGTGTCAGCAGTTTAGGTGTAGGAAGCTACGAGCAGTACTTA. This sequence encodes CVSSLGVGSYEQYL.

This clonotype showed up many times. The gene calls are TRBV6-1 and TRBJ2-7, with 7 bases identical to TRBD1. Losses at the gene ends were 6 bases for V and 4 bases for J; bases not matched to a gene: 0. Per germline, CDR1 MNHNS and CDR2 SASEGT. CDR3 size: 11 residues. The CDR3 nucleotides are TGTGCCAGCAGGGGACAGTACGAGCAGTACTTC. Its translation: CASRGQYEQYF.

Here the CDR3 DNA reads TGCAGTGCTAGAGCACTAGCGAGGGGAAGAGATACGCAGTATTTT. Residues: CSARALARGRDTQYF. This sequence joins TRBV20-1 and TRBJ2-3, with TRBD2 matching over 7 bases. CDR3 length: 15 amino acids. Germline CDR1 is DFQATT and CDR2 is SNEGSKA (reference sequence). V shed 1 base and J 5 bases; nucleotides not matched to a gene: 9.

Worth noting for this clonotype: The CDR3 does not end in the conserved phenylalanine or tryptophan, so this is likely a read error. V and J are TRBV4-1 and TRBJ2-3; D is tentatively TRBD1 or TRBD2 (5 bases each). Per germline, CDR1 MGHRA and CDR2 YSYEKL. V lost 3 bases and J 2 bases, leaving 15 bases between the germline ends. CDR3 length equals 16 residues. CDR3 sequence reads: CASSQDTSRDTDTQYL. The CDR3, as DNA: TGCGCCAGCAGCCAGGACACAAGCCGGGACACAGATACGCAGTATCTT.

The sample holds many counts of this clonotype. CDR3 sequence reads: CAISEEDDQPQHF. CDR3 in DNA: TGTGCCATCAGTGAGGAAGACGATCAGCCCCAGCATTTT. This sequence joins TRBV10-3 and TRBJ1-5; D is ambiguous. The V end was cut by 2 bases, the J end by 5 bases, with 7 bases between. This CDR3 spans 13 amino acids. The germline V gene encodes CDR1 ENHRY and CDR2 SYGVKD.

Note on this clonotype: At one of its ends the junction is not consistent with the germline gene, which may arise from a read error. This chain uses TRBV7-9 with TRBJ2-7; a weak D match, TRBD2 (6 bases). Germline CDR1 reads SEHNR; CDR2 reads FQNEAQ (reference sequence). The CDR3 runs 18 residues. This chain's CDR3 is CASSRIGISGASSYEQYF. The CDR3 bases are TGTGCTAGCAGCCGCATTGGCATTAGCGGAGCCTCCTCCTACGAGCAGTACTTC.

This clonotype was seen a few times. A much bigger clone sits one base away, suggesting this may be a read error. V is TRBV30 and J is TRBJ2-1; TRBD2 is a possible D gene (6 bases). From germline, CDR1 is GTSNPN and CDR2 SVGIG (reference sequence). The CDR3 has 12 residues. CDR3 DNA sequence: TGTGCCCGGAGTTTTGGGGGGTATGAGCAGTTCTTC. Translated: CARSFGGYEQFF.

The chain uses TRBV11-2 and TRBJ1-2; weak D call: TRBD1 (5 bases). The CDR3 is made up of 20 amino acids. Germline CDR1 SGHAT, CDR2 FQNNGV. The V gene lost 5 bases and the J gene lost 6 bases, with 34 bases spanning the gap. DNA of the CDR3: TGTGCCAGCAGCCCCCGCCCCCCTAAAGGGGACGTGAAGTTCTTTGATGGCTACACCTTC. Translated, it gives CASSPRPPKGDVKFFDGYTF. The full variable domain, with the rest looked up from reference TRBV11-2 and TRBJ1-2, is EAGVAQSPRYKIIEKRQSVAFWCNPISGHATLYWYQQILGQGPKLLIQFQNNGVVDDSQLPKDRFSAERLKGVDSTLKIQPAKLEDSAVYLCASSPRPPKGDVKFFDGYTFGSGTRLTVV.

The rearrangement links TRBV6-2 or TRBV6-3 to TRBJ2-6, with D perhaps matching TRBD2 (5 bases). The CDR3 length is 15 residues. Germline V gene sequence: CDR1 MNHEY, CDR2 SVGEGT. As DNA, the CDR3 is TGTGTCAGTAGAGATACTAGCTCTGGGGCCAACGTCCTGACTTTC. Protein sequence: CVSRDTSSGANVLTF.

This clonotype was seen a handful of times. Germline and junction disagree at one end, which may indicate a read error. The chain links TRBV25-1 to TRBJ2-3, with 8 bases fitting TRBD2. The CDR3 has 17 residues. Germline-derived CDR1 and CDR2 are MGHDK and SYGVNS. CDR3 bases: TGTGCCAGCAGTGTGGTAACCATAGCGGGGAGCATAGATACGCAGTATTTT. As protein: CASSVVTIAGSIDTQYF.

This clonotype occurred once. The chain couples TRBV11-3 to TRBJ2-7, with 9 bases matching TRBD2. The trim removed 2 bases at V and 2 bases at J, leaving 7 bases unmatched. This CDR3 has 16 amino acids. CDR1 is SGHNT and CDR2 is YENEEA in the germline V gene. The CDR3 nucleotides are TGTGCCAGCAGCTTAAACGGGACTAGCCGTCCCTACGAGCAGTACTTC. This codes for CASSLNGTSRPYEQYF. Variable domain in full (rest from reference TRBV11-3 and TRBJ2-7): EAGVVQSPRYKIIEKKQPVAFWCNPISGHNTLYWYLQNLGQGPELLIRYENEEAVDDSQLPKDRFSAERLKGVDSTLKIQPAELGDSAVYLCASSLNGTSRPYEQYFGPGTRLTVT.

Note on this clonotype: A read error may account for a junction end that differs from germline. The chain recombines TRBV5-1 with TRBJ2-7; 10 bases line up with TRBD1. Germline values: CDR1 SGHRS, CDR2 YFSETQ. This CDR3 contains 16 residues. The CDR3, as DNA: TGCGCCACCAGCTCAGACAGGGGGCGCATCTCCTACGAGCAGTACTTC. This sequence encodes CATSSDRGRISYEQYF.

For this clonotype: At one boundary the junction diverges from the germline segment, which might be a read error. This chain joins TRBV11-1 and TRBJ2-7, with D possibly being TRBD1 or TRBD2 (5 bases each). This CDR3 has 15 residues. Looked up from germline, CDR1 is SGHAT and CDR2 is FQDESV (reference sequence). The CDR3 coding sequence is TGTGCCGGCAGCTTGGCGATCACGGGACCTATCAAACAGTACTTC. Translation: CAGSLAITGPIKQYF.

The chain is built from TRBV6-2 or TRBV6-3 and TRBJ2-2; 7 nucleotides align to TRBD2. V shed 9 bases and J 5 bases; nucleotides not matched to a gene: 9. The CDR3 is made up of 14 amino acids. Germline V gene sequence: CDR1 MNHEY, CDR2 SVGEGT. The CDR3 region is CASRGLTRTGELFF. CDR3 DNA sequence: TGTGCCAGTCGGGGACTAACGAGGACCGGGGAGCTGTTTTTT.

This clonotype is a singleton in its sample. A much larger clone sits a single nucleotide away, making a read error possible. V is TRBV7-9 and J is TRBJ2-3; 10 positions match TRBD1. The germline V gene has CDR1 SEHNR and CDR2 FQNEAQ (reference sequence). The CDR3 totals 14 residues. Trimming removed 7 bases from V and 4 bases from J; junction bases left unmatched: 5. CDR3 residues: CASNSTGGPDTQYF. The CDR3 DNA is TGTGCCAGCAACTCGACAGGGGGCCCAGATACGCAGTATTTT.

On this clonotype itself: This may arise from a read error, as a much more abundant clone is one base away. The CDR3 DNA reads as TGCGCCAACAGCTTGGGGTTCTCTAGCGGGGGGACCTACGAGCAGTACTTC. This codes for CANSLGFSSGGTYEQYF. The chain links TRBV5-1 to TRBJ2-7; 11 bases are shared with TRBD2. The CDR3 runs 17 residues. Germline V CDR1 and CDR2: SGHRS, YFSETQ. Complete variable domain (other parts from reference TRBV5-1 and TRBJ2-7): KAGVTQTPRYLIKTRGQQVTLSCSPISGHRSVSWYQQTPGQGLQFLFEYFSETQRNKGNFPGRFSGRQFSNSRSEMNVSTLELGDSALYLCANSLGFSSGGTYEQYFGPGTRLTVT.

Remarks on this clonotype: The germline gene is not matched at one end of the junction; a read error may be the cause. The chain has TRBV6-5 and TRBJ1-1; a weak D match, TRBD1 (5 bases). The germline V gene has CDR1 MNHEY and CDR2 SVGAGI. The CDR3 loop spans 18 amino acids. Here the CDR3 DNA reads TGTGCCGGCAGTTCACTACTAGAACAGGCGGGAAGGGGCACTGAAGCCTTCTTT. Its protein is CAGSSLLEQAGRGTEAFF.

To note about this clonotype: Germline is not matched at one junction end, which may reflect a read error. This rearrangement joins TRBV6-1 to TRBJ2-1, with D unresolved. The CDR3 spans 14 residues. Germline assignment: CDR1 MNHNS and CDR2 SASEGT. CDR3 amino acids: CASSSLEEYNEQFF. The CDR3 DNA reads as TGTGCCAGCAGTAGCCTCGAGGAGTACAATGAGCAATTCTTC.

This clonotype has at least ten counts. The genes are TRBV6-1 and TRBJ2-5, with 10 bases identical to TRBD2. CDR3 length: 15 amino acids. The germline gives CDR1 MNHNS, CDR2 SASEGT. V shed 4 bases and J 5 bases; nucleotides not matched to a gene: 7. In DNA form, the CDR3 reads TGTGCCAGCAGTGGTCAAGCGGGGGGGAGGGAGACCCAGTACTTC. It translates to CASSGQAGGRETQYF.